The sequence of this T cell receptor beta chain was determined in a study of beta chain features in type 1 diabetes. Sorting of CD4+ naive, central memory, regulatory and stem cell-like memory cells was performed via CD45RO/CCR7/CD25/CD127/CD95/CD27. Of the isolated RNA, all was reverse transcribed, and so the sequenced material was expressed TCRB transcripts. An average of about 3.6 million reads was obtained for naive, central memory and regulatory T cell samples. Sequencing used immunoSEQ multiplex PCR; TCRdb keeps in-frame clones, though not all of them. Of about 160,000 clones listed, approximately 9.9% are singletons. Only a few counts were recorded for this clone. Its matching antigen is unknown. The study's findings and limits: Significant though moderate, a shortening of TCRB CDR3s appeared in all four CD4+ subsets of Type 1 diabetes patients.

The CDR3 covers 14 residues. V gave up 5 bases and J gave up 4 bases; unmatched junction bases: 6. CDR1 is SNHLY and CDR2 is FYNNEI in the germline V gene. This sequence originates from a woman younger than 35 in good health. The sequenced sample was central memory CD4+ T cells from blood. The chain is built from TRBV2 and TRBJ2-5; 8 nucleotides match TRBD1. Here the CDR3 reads CASSRLQGAETQYF. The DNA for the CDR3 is TGTGCCAGCAGTCGTCTCCAGGGGGCAGAGACCCAGTACTTC.